Listed below are T cell receptor beta chains from one sample, sequenced in a study of CD8 T cells in Susac syndrome. TCRdb redid the calling of the immunoSEQ multiplex PCR reads with MiXCR, one entry per CDR3 protein. The sample has some 150,000 distinct CDR3 sequences; around 95% are singletons. Sequencing used CD8+ T cells from PBMCs. These receptors were taken from a human donor with multiple sclerosis. The CDR3 runs from the conserved cysteine through the conserved F or W. Fields, in order: J gene, D gene, clone size, CDR3 length, V gene, CDR3 protein, CDR3 DNA. A D gene is named only where the DNA matches it firmly. Clone size is stated in some rows and not others, as once, few, many or a class when expanded.

j_call: TRBJ2-7; d_call: NA; clone_size: NA; cdr3_length: 13; v_call: TRBV9; cdr3_aa: CASSVGAGQLQYF; cdr3_nt: TGTGCCAGCAGCGTAGGAGCGGGACAGCTGCAGTACTTC
j_call: TRBJ2-7; d_call: TRBD1; clone_size: NA; cdr3_length: 15; v_call: TRBV18; cdr3_aa: CASSPPTGAPYEQYF; cdr3_nt: TGTGCCAGCTCACCACCGACAGGGGCTCCCTACGAGCAGTACTTC
j_call: TRBJ1-2; d_call: NA; clone_size: NA; cdr3_length: 13; v_call: TRBV25-1; cdr3_aa: CATTTEEGEGYTF; cdr3_nt: TGTGCCACAACGACAGAGGAGGGAGAGGGCTACACCTTC
j_call: TRBJ1-1; d_call: NA; clone_size: NA; cdr3_length: 13; v_call: TRBV27; cdr3_aa: CASSGQGNTEAFF; cdr3_nt: TGTGCCAGCAGTGGTCAGGGCAACACTGAAGCTTTCTTT
j_call: TRBJ2-1; d_call: TRBD1; clone_size: NA; cdr3_length: 12; v_call: TRBV2; cdr3_aa: CASPGQVNEQFF; cdr3_nt: TGTGCCAGCCCAGGACAGGTCAATGAGCAGTTCTTC
j_call: TRBJ1-2; d_call: TRBD1; clone_size: NA; cdr3_length: 13; v_call: TRBV30; cdr3_aa: CAWDDRGFNGYTF; cdr3_nt: TGTGCCTGGGACGACAGGGGCTTTAATGGCTACACCTTC
j_call: TRBJ2-1; d_call: TRBD1; clone_size: NA; cdr3_length: 16; v_call: TRBV27; cdr3_aa: CASSRKTGYRDNEQFF; cdr3_nt: TGTGCCAGTTCACGTAAGACAGGGTATAGGGACAATGAGCAGTTCTTC
j_call: TRBJ1-5; d_call: TRBD1; clone_size: NA; cdr3_length: 16; v_call: TRBV29-1; cdr3_aa: CSVELGTGRSNQPQHF; cdr3_nt: TGCAGCGTTGAATTGGGGACAGGGAGAAGCAATCAGCCCCAGCATTTT
j_call: TRBJ2-7; d_call: NA; clone_size: NA; cdr3_length: 17; v_call: TRBV28; cdr3_aa: CASSLASPNDLSYEQYF; cdr3_nt: TGTGCCAGCAGTTTGGCGTCCCCAAATGACCTCAGCTACGAGCAGTACTTC
j_call: TRBJ1-1; d_call: NA; clone_size: NA; cdr3_length: 14; v_call: TRBV18; cdr3_aa: CASSSQGPNTEAFF; cdr3_nt: TGTGCCAGCTCATCCCAGGGACCGAACACTGAAGCTTTCTTT
j_call: TRBJ2-5; d_call: TRBD2; clone_size: once; cdr3_length: 15; v_call: TRBV6-5; cdr3_aa: CASSYNGGMLETQYF; cdr3_nt: TGTGCCAGCAGTTACAACGGGGGGATGCTGGAGACCCAGTACTTC
j_call: TRBJ1-1; d_call: NA; clone_size: NA; cdr3_length: 10; v_call: TRBV29-1; cdr3_aa: CSVRDYEAFF; cdr3_nt: TGCAGCGTCCGGGACTATGAAGCTTTCTTT
j_call: TRBJ1-2; d_call: NA; clone_size: few; cdr3_length: 13; v_call: TRBV27; cdr3_aa: CASSPTGLYGYTF; cdr3_nt: TGTGCCAGCAGTCCCACCGGGCTCTATGGCTACACCTTC
j_call: TRBJ2-1; d_call: TRBD2; clone_size: NA; cdr3_length: 17; v_call: TRBV29-1; cdr3_aa: CSGRGESSGITYNEQFF; cdr3_nt: TGCAGTGGTCGTGGGGAATCTAGCGGGATTACCTACAATGAGCAGTTCTTC
j_call: TRBJ2-3; d_call: NA; clone_size: NA; cdr3_length: 11; v_call: TRBV6-5; cdr3_aa: CASSYADTQYF; cdr3_nt: TGTGCCAGCAGTTACGCAGATACGCAGTATTTT
j_call: TRBJ1-6; d_call: TRBD1; clone_size: NA; cdr3_length: 15; v_call: TRBV9; cdr3_aa: CASSTTGFDGSPLHF; cdr3_nt: TGTGCCAGCAGCACGACAGGGTTTGACGGTTCACCCCTCCACTTT
j_call: TRBJ1-5; d_call: NA; clone_size: NA; cdr3_length: 13; v_call: TRBV20-1; cdr3_aa: CSASDVSNQPQHF; cdr3_nt: TGCAGTGCTAGTGATGTAAGCAATCAGCCCCAGCATTTT
j_call: TRBJ1-2; d_call: NA; clone_size: once; cdr3_length: 13; v_call: TRBV2; cdr3_aa: CASSPGLGSDYTF; cdr3_nt: TGTGCCAGCAGTCCGGGACTGGGTAGTGACTACACCTTC
j_call: TRBJ2-5; d_call: TRBD2; clone_size: NA; cdr3_length: 18; v_call: TRBV6-2/TRBV6-3; cdr3_aa: CASSYSKAGGLDQETQYF; cdr3_nt: TGTGCCAGCAGTTACTCGAAAGCGGGGGGGCTCGACCAAGAGACCCAGTACTTC
j_call: TRBJ2-1; d_call: NA; clone_size: NA; cdr3_length: 16; v_call: TRBV7-9; cdr3_aa: CASSPQGAKGSDEQFF; cdr3_nt: TGTGCCAGCAGCCCGCAAGGAGCGAAAGGTTCTGATGAGCAGTTCTTC
j_call: TRBJ2-5; d_call: NA; clone_size: NA; cdr3_length: 8; v_call: TRBV29-1; cdr3_aa: CSTGLKYF; cdr3_nt: TGCAGCACGGGCCTTAAGTACTTC
j_call: TRBJ1-2; d_call: NA; clone_size: NA; cdr3_length: 12; v_call: TRBV14; cdr3_aa: CASSRPNDGYTF; cdr3_nt: TGTGCCAGCAGCCGACCGAACGATGGCTACACCTTC
j_call: TRBJ2-7; d_call: TRBD1; clone_size: NA; cdr3_length: 16; v_call: TRBV27; cdr3_aa: CASSPRGTGRSYEQYF; cdr3_nt: TGTGCCAGCAGTCCTAGAGGGACAGGGAGGTCCTACGAGCAGTACTTC
j_call: TRBJ2-2; d_call: NA; clone_size: NA; cdr3_length: 15; v_call: TRBV20-1; cdr3_aa: CSARAGASNTGELFF; cdr3_nt: TGCAGTGCTAGGGCCGGGGCGTCGAACACCGGGGAGCTGTTTTTT
j_call: TRBJ2-1; d_call: NA; clone_size: once; cdr3_length: 15; v_call: TRBV23-1; cdr3_aa: CASRHRDKGPALQFF; cdr3_nt: TGCGCCAGCAGACACCGGGACAAGGGGCCCGCCTTGCAGTTCTTC
j_call: TRBJ2-7; d_call: NA; clone_size: NA; cdr3_length: 13; v_call: TRBV6-2/TRBV6-3; cdr3_aa: CASSYSITYEQYF; cdr3_nt: TGTGCCAGCAGTTACTCCATTACCTACGAGCAGTACTTC
j_call: TRBJ1-2; d_call: NA; clone_size: NA; cdr3_length: 16; v_call: TRBV10-3; cdr3_aa: CAISEFFDGGEYGYTF; cdr3_nt: TGTGCCATCAGTGAGTTTTTTGATGGGGGCGAGTATGGCTACACCTTC
j_call: TRBJ1-2; d_call: NA; clone_size: NA; cdr3_length: 14; v_call: TRBV11-2; cdr3_aa: CASSLDKRKEGYTF; cdr3_nt: TGTGCCAGCAGCTTAGACAAGCGAAAAGAGGGCTACACCTTC
j_call: TRBJ1-1; d_call: NA; clone_size: few; cdr3_length: 12; v_call: TRBV12-3/TRBV12-4; cdr3_aa: CASSLAGREAFF; cdr3_nt: TGTGCCAGCAGTTTAGCAGGACGAGAAGCTTTCTTT